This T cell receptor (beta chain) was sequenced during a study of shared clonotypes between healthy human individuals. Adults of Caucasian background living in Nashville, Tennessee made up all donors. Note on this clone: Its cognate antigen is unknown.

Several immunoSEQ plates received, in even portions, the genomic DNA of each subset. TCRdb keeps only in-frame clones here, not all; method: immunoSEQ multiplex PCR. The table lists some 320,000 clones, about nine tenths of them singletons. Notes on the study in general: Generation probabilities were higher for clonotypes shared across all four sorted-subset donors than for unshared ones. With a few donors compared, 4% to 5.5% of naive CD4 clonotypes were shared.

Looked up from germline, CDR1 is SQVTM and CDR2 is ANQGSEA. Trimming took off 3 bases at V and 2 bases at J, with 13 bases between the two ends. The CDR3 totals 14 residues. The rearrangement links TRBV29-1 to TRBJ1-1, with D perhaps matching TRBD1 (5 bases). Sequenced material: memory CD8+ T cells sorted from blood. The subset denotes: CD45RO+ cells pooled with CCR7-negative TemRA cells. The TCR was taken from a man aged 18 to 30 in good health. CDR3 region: CSVDGVQGNTEAFF. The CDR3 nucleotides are TGCAGCGTTGACGGGGTGCAGGGTAACACTGAAGCTTTCTTT.